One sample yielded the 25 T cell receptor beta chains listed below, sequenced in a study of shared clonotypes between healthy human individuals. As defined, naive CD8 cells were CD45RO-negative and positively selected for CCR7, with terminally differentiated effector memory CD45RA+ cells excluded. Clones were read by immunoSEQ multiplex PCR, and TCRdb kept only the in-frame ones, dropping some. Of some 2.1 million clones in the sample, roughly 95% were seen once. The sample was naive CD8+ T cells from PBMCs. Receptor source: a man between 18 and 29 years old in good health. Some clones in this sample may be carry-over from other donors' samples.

CDR3 residues: CASSLGGVQYEQYF. In DNA, the CDR3 is TGTGCCAGCAGCTTGGGTGGGGTTCAGTACGAGCAGTACTTC. The chain joins TRBV5-6 to TRBJ2-7; D is unclear. CDR1 SGHDT and CDR2 YYEEEE come from the germline V gene. Trimming removed 0 bases from V and 4 bases from J, with 11 bases in between. The CDR3 has 14 residues.

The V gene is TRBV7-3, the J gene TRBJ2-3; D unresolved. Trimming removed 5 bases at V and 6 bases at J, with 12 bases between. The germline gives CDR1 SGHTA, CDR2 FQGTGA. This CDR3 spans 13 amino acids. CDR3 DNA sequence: TGTGCCAGCAGCCTCGACGTTAGCGATACGCAGTATTTT. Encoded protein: CASSLDVSDTQYF.

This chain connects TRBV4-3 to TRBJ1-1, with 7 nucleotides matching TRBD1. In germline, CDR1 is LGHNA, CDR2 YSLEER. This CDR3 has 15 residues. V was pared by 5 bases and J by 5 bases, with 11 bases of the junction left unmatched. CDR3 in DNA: TGCGCCAGCAGCGCATTAACGAGGGGGCGGACTGAAGCTTTCTTT. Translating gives CASSALTRGRTEAFF.

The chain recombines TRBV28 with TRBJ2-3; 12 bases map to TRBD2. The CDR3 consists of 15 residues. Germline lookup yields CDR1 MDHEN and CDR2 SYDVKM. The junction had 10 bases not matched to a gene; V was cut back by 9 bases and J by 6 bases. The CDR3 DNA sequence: TGTGCCAGTGGGCCTAGCGGGAGGGCCATGGATACGCAGTATTTT. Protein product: CASGPSGRAMDTQYF.

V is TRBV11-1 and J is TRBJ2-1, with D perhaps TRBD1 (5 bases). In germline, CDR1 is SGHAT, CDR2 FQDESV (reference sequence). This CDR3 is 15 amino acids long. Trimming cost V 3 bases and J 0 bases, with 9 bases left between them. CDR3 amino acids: CASSLLDSSYNEQFF. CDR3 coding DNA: TGTGCCAGCAGCTTGTTAGACAGCTCCTACAATGAGCAGTTCTTC.

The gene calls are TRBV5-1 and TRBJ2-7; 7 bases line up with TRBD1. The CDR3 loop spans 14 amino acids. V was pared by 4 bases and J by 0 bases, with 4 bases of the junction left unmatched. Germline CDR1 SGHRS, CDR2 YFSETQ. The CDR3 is CASSPGQLSYEQYF. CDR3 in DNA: TGCGCCAGCAGCCCGGGACAGCTCTCCTACGAGCAGTACTTC.

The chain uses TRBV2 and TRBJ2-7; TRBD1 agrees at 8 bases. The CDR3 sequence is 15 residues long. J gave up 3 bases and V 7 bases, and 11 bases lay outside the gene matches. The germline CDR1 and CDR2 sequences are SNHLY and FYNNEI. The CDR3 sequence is CASTVPGQAFYEQYF. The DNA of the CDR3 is TGTGCCAGCACCGTCCCGGGACAGGCCTTCTACGAGCAGTACTTC.

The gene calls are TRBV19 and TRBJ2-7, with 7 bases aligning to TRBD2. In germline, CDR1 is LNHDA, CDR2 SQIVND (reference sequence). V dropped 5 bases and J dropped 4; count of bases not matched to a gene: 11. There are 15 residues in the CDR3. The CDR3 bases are TGTGCCAGTAGTCATACAGCGGGAAGTGGGTACGAGCAGTACTTC. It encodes CASSHTAGSGYEQYF.

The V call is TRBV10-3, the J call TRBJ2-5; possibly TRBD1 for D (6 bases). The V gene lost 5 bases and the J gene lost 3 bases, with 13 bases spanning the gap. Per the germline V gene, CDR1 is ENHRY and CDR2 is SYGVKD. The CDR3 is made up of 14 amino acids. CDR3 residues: CAISLRAGEETQYF. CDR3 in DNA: TGTGCCATCAGTCTCAGGGCAGGGGAAGAGACCCAGTACTTC.

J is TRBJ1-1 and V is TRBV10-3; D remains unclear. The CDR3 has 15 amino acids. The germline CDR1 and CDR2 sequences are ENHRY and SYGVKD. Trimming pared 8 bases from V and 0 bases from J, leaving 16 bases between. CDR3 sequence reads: CAIAPEGWLNTEAFF. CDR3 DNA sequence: TGTGCCATCGCCCCGGAGGGTTGGCTGAACACTGAAGCTTTCTTT.

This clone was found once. CDR3 amino acids: CSVASDRVRYEQYF. The DNA of the CDR3 is TGCAGCGTTGCTTCGGACAGGGTTCGTTACGAGCAGTACTTC. The chain couples TRBV29-1 to TRBJ2-7, with 8 positions matching TRBD1. CDR1 is SQVTM, CDR2 ANQGSEA, per germline. The CDR3 runs 14 residues. With 4 bases clipped from V and 4 bases from J, the junction kept 9 bases outside the gene matches.

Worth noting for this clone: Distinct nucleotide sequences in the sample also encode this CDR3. CDR3: CASSLFGQETQYF. Here the CDR3 DNA reads TGTGCCAGCAGTTTATTTGGGCAAGAGACCCAGTACTTC. The V gene is TRBV27, the J gene TRBJ2-5; D not resolved. Trimming took off 1 base at V and 2 bases at J, with 5 bases between the two ends. CDR1 is MNHEY and CDR2 is SMNVEV in the germline V gene (reference sequence). The CDR3 length is 13 residues.

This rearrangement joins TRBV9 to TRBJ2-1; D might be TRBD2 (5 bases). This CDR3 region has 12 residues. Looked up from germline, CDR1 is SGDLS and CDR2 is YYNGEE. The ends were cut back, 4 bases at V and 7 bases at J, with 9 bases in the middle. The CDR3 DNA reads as TGTGCCAGCAGCTTTAGCGAAAATGAGCAGTTCTTC. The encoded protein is CASSFSENEQFF.

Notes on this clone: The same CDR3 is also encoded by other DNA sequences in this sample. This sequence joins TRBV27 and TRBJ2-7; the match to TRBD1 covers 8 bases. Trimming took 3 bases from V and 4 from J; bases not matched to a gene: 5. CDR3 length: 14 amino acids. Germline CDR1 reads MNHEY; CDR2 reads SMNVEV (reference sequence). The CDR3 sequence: CASSLGQGAYEQYF. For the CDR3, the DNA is TGTGCCAGCAGTTTGGGGCAGGGGGCTTACGAGCAGTACTTC.

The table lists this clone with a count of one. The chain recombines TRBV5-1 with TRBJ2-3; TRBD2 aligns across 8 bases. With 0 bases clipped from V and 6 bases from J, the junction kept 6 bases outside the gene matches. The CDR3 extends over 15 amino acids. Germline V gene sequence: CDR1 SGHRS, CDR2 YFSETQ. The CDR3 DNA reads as TGCGCCAGCAGCTTGGGTACTAGCGGAGGGGATACGCAGTATTTT. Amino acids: CASSLGTSGGDTQYF.

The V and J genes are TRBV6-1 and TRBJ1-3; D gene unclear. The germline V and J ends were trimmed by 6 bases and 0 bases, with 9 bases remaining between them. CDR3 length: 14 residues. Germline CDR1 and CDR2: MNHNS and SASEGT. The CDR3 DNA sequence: TGTGCCAGCAGCCTGACGGACTCTGGAAACACCATATATTTT. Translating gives CASSLTDSGNTIYF.

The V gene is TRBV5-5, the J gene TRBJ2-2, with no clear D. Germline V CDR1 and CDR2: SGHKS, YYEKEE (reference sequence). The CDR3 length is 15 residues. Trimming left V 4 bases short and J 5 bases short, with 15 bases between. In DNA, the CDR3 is TGTGCCAGCAGCCCCTACTCACCAGGAACCGGGGAGCTGTTTTTT. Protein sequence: CASSPYSPGTGELFF.

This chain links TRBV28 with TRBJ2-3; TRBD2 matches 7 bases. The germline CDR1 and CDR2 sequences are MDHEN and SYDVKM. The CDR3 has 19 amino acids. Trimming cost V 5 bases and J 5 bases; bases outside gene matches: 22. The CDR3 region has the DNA TGTGCCAGCAGTCTCCGACACTTAACCGGGACCCCGGGGGGAGATACGCAGTATTTT. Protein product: CASSLRHLTGTPGGDTQYF.

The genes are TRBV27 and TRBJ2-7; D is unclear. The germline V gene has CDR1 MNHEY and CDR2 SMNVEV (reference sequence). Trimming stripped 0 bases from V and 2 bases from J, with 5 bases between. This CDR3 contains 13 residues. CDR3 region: CASSLSKPYEQYF. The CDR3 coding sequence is TGTGCCAGCAGTTTATCCAAACCCTACGAGCAGTACTTC.

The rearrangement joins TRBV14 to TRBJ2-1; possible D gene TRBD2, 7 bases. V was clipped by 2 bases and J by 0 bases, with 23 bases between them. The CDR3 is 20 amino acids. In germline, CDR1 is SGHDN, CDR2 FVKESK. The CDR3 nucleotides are TGTGCCAGCAGCCAAAGGGGGGGTATCACCGAGTTCGGCTCCTACAATGAGCAGTTCTTC. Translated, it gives CASSQRGGITEFGSYNEQFF.

The CDR3: CASSTLGAGYNEQFF. The CDR3 nucleotides read TGTGCCAGCAGTACCCTAGGCGCTGGCTACAATGAGCAGTTCTTC. The V gene is TRBV6-5, the J gene TRBJ2-1; D is uncertain. Germline V CDR1 and CDR2: MNHEY, SVGAGI. V shed 5 bases and J shed 3 bases, with 14 bases lying between them. This CDR3 is built from 15 residues.

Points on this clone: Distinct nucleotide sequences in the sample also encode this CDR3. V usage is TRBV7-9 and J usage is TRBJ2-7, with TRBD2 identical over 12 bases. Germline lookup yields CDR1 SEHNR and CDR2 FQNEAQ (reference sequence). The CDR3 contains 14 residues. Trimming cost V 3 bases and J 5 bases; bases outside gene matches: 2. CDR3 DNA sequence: TGTGCCAGCAGCTTGACTAGCGGGAGCCACGAGCAGTACTTC. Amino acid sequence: CASSLTSGSHEQYF. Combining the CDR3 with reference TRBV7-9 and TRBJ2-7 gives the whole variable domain DTGVSQNPRHKITKRGQNVTFRCDPISEHNRLYWYRQTLGQGPEFLTYFQNEAQLEKSRLLSDRFSAERPKGSFSTLEIQRTEQGDSAMYLCASSLTSGSHEQYFGPGTRLTVT.

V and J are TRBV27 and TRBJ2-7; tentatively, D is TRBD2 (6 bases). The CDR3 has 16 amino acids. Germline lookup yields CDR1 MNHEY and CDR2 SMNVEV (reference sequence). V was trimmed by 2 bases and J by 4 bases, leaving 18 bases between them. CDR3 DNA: TGTGCCAGCAGTTTAAGAGGCCGGGCGGGAATTTACGAGCAGTACTTC. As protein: CASSLRGRAGIYEQYF.

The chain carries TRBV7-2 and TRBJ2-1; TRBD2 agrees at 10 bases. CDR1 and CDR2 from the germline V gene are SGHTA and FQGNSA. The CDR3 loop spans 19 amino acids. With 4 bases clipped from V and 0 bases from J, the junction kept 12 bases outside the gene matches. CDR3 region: CASSSTQTRTSGSYNEQFF. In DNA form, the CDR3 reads TGTGCCAGCAGCTCAACCCAAACTAGGACTAGCGGCTCCTACAATGAGCAGTTCTTC.

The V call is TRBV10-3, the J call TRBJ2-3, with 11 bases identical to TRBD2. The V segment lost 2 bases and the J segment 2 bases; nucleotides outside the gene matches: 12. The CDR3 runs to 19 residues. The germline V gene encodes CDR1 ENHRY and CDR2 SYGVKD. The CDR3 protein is CAISEEGTSGLPHTDTQYF. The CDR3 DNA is TGTGCCATCAGTGAGGAGGGGACTAGCGGCCTTCCCCACACAGATACGCAGTATTTT.